Following are 10 T cell receptor beta chains from one sample sequenced in a study of T cell clonotyping in hematopoietic cell transplantation. Time point noted: recipient sample about 28 days before transplant, after cytoreduction. Clones were sequenced by immunoSEQ multiplex PCR, and TCRdb holds only the in-frame ones, with some missing. The sample includes 20,000 to 30,000 clones, around 84% of them seen just once. The material was peripheral blood mononuclear cells, obtained before stem cell transplant. These receptors all stem from a woman aged 60 to 75 with acute myeloid leukemia. Some clones in this sample may be carry-over from other donors' samples.

The J gene is TRBJ2-7, the V gene TRBV7-9; perhaps TRBD1 as D (6 bases). Germline loops: CDR1 SEHNR, CDR2 FQNEAQ (reference sequence). Trimming shortened V by 5 bases and J by 6 bases, and 11 bases separated the two germline ends. This CDR3 is 12 amino acids long. The CDR3: CASSAQGFEQYF. The CDR3 DNA reads TGTGCCAGCAGCGCCCAGGGGTTCGAGCAGTACTTC.

V gene TRBV19 combines with J gene TRBJ2-7, with 8 positions matching TRBD2. This CDR3 has 13 amino acids. V trimming: 6 bases; J trimming: 6 bases; junction bases outside the gene matches: 7. CDR1 and CDR2 (germline): LNHDA, SQIVND (reference sequence). The CDR3: CASRGAGAGEQYF. The CDR3 DNA is TGTGCCAGTAGGGGAGCGGGAGCGGGCGAGCAGTACTTC.

This chain connects TRBV7-2 to TRBJ2-7; no reliable D call. The V gene's germline CDR1 is SGHTA and CDR2 FQGNSA. CDR3 length: 12 amino acids. V lost 4 bases and J 4 bases, leaving 8 bases between the germline ends. CDR3 loop: CASSSDGYEQYF. CDR3 bases: TGTGCCAGCAGCTCGGACGGGTACGAGCAGTACTTC.

The J gene is TRBJ2-3, the V gene TRBV6-5, with 7 bases identical to TRBD1. This CDR3 is 15 amino acids long. V shed 6 bases, J shed 2 bases, and the junction held 8 bases outside the gene matches. The germline CDR1 and CDR2 sequences are MNHEY and SVGAGI. CDR3 in DNA: TGTGCCAGCAGGCTCCGGGACAGTGACACAGATACGCAGTATTTT. Translated, it gives CASRLRDSDTDTQYF.

The rearrangement joins TRBV9 to TRBJ1-5; D perhaps matches TRBD1 (5 bases). Trimming pared 3 bases from V and 4 bases from J, leaving 14 bases between. This CDR3 comprises 15 residues. Germline-derived CDR1 and CDR2 are SGDLS and YYNGEE. The CDR3 DNA reads TGTGCCAGCAGCGGTGGGGGATCGGTAAATCAGCCCCAGCATTTT. Encoded protein: CASSGGGSVNQPQHF.

The V call is TRBV5-6, the J call TRBJ2-3; D may be TRBD1 (5 bases). Germline CDR1 SGHDT, CDR2 YYEEEE. The germline V and J ends were trimmed by 1 base and 2 bases, with 20 bases remaining between them. CDR3 length equals 18 residues. The CDR3 DNA is TGTGCCAGCAGCTTGCTCCAGGGTTGGAATACGGCCACAGATACGCAGTATTTT. Encoded protein: CASSLLQGWNTATDTQYF.

V usage is TRBV5-1 and J usage is TRBJ1-2; 8 bases are a match to TRBD1. The CDR3 sequence is 15 residues long. V dropped 2 bases and J dropped 6; count of bases not matched to a gene: 9. Germline V CDR1 and CDR2: SGHRS, YFSETQ. CDR3 nucleotide sequence: TGCGCCAGCAGCTTCTTCCCGGACAGGGCCGATGGCTACACCTTC. The encoded protein is CASSFFPDRADGYTF. The complete variable domain, with remaining parts taken from reference TRBV5-1 and TRBJ1-2, reads KAGVTQTPRYLIKTRGQQVTLSCSPISGHRSVSWYQQTPGQGLQFLFEYFSETQRNKGNFPGRFSGRQFSNSRSEMNVSTLELGDSALYLCASSFFPDRADGYTFGSGTRLTVV.

V usage is TRBV7-8 and J usage is TRBJ1-1; D may be TRBD1 (5 bases). The CDR3 extends over 14 amino acids. Trimming pared 3 bases from V and 7 bases from J, leaving 15 bases between. Germline V gene data show CDR1 as SGHVS and CDR2 as FQNEAQ. The CDR3 coding sequence is TGTGCCAGCAGCTTGACCTTCACTGGGGGTGAAGCTTTCTTT. It specifies CASSLTFTGGEAFF.

The sample holds one count of this clone. The genes are TRBV2 and TRBJ2-1, with 9 bases identical to TRBD2. Trimming at V came to 1 base and at J to 4 bases, leaving 5 bases not matched to a gene. The CDR3 is 16 amino acids. From germline, CDR1 is SNHLY and CDR2 FYNNEI. CDR3 amino acids: CASSEEAGGAYNEQFF. The DNA of the CDR3 is TGTGCCAGCAGTGAAGAGGCGGGGGGGGCTTACAATGAGCAGTTCTTC. Full variable domain (outside the CDR3, taken from reference TRBV2 and TRBJ2-1): EPEVTQTPSHQVTQMGQEVILRCVPISNHLYFYWYRQILGQKVEFLVSFYNNEISEKSEIFDDQFSVERPDGSNFTLKIRSTKLEDSAMYFCASSEEAGGAYNEQFFGPGTRLTVL.

The chain couples TRBV7-8 to TRBJ2-7; D not resolved. The CDR3 contains 13 residues. The germline gives CDR1 SGHVS, CDR2 FQNEAQ. Between the trimmed V and J ends, which lost 5 bases and 3 bases, there was a span of 11 bases. CDR3 nucleotides: TGTGCCAGCAGCGGGGTTGAGAACTACGAGCAGTACTTC. It is translated as CASSGVENYEQYF. Full variable domain (rest looked up from reference TRBV7-8 and TRBJ2-7): GAGVSQSPRYKVAKRGQDVALRCDPISGHVSLFWYQQALGQGPEFLTYFQNEAQLDKSGLPSDRFFAERPEGSVSTLKIQRTQQEDSAVYLCASSGVENYEQYFGPGTRLTVT.